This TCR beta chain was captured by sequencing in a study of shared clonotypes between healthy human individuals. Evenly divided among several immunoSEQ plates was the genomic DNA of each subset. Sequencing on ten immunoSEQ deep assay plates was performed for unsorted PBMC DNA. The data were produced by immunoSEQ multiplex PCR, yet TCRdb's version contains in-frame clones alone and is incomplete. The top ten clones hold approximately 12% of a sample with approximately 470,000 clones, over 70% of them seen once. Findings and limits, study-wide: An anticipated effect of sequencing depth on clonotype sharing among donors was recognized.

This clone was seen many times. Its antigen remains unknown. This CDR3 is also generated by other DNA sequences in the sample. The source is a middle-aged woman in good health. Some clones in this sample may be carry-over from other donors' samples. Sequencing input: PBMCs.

This chain's CDR3 is CASSLRTGGMNTEAFF. The DNA of the CDR3 is TGTGCCAGCAGCTTACGGACAGGGGGGATGAACACTGAAGCTTTCTTT. This chain joins TRBV7-9 and TRBJ1-1, with 10 bases identical to TRBD1. J was trimmed by 0 bases and V by 2 bases; bases with no gene match: 3. The length of the CDR3 is 16 residues. CDR1 is SEHNR and CDR2 is FQNEAQ in the germline V gene (reference sequence).